The 16 T cell receptor beta chains given below trace back to one sample, sequenced in a study of T cell responses to AZD1222 COVID-19 vaccine. TCRdb's copy holds only in-frame clones and misses some; the assay was immunoSEQ multiplex PCR. This sample has approximately 150,000 clones, with around 92% found just once. The sample here was peripheral blood, taken on day 0 of MenACWY control vaccination. These receptors were obtained from an adult in good health.

The chain carries TRBV5-8 and TRBJ2-5; a possible D gene is TRBD1 (6 bases). This CDR3 has 14 amino acids. V lost 3 bases and J 5 bases, leaving 14 bases between the germline ends. Germline-derived CDR1 and CDR2 are SGHTS and YDEGEE. CDR3 amino acids: CASSSRTVGETQYF. As DNA, the CDR3 is TGTGCCAGCAGCTCTAGGACAGTGGGGGAGACCCAGTACTTC.

This chain links TRBV10-3 with TRBJ2-1, with a weak D call TRBD1 (6 bases). V lost 6 bases and J lost 5, with 14 bases in between. CDR1 and CDR2 from the germline V gene are ENHRY and SYGVKD. The CDR3 totals 14 residues. This CDR3 is CAIRGGDSHNEQFF. The CDR3 coding sequence is TGTGCCATCAGAGGGGGAGACAGCCACAATGAGCAGTTCTTC.

The chain links TRBV2 to TRBJ1-1, with D uncertain. CDR3 length equals 12 residues. V was cut by 6 bases and J by 3 bases, with 8 bases left in between. The germline V gene has CDR1 SNHLY and CDR2 FYNNEI. The CDR3 protein is CASRLDHTEAFF. CDR3 in DNA: TGTGCCAGCAGGCTGGACCACACTGAAGCTTTCTTT.

This chain joins TRBV19 and TRBJ2-5, with a weak D call TRBD1 (7 bases). The V end was cut by 4 bases, the J end by 5 bases, with 20 bases between. This CDR3 region has 16 residues. From germline, CDR1 is LNHDA and CDR2 SQIVND (reference sequence). The CDR3 loop is CASSTRTEGAEETQYF. The DNA for the CDR3 is TGTGCCAGTAGTACCCGGACGGAGGGGGCGGAGGAGACCCAGTACTTC.

This clone was recorded once. The chain has TRBV6-5 and TRBJ1-4; no firm D call. The germline V gene has CDR1 MNHEY and CDR2 SVGAGI. V lost 6 bases to trimming and J lost 8 bases, with 13 bases between them. CDR3 length: 13 amino acids. The CDR3 protein is CASSPARFEKLFF. CDR3 DNA: TGTGCCAGCAGCCCGGCGAGATTCGAAAAACTGTTTTTT.

The chain carries TRBV5-1 and TRBJ2-1; the match to TRBD2 covers 13 bases. Germline V gives CDR1 SGHRS, CDR2 YFSETQ. V trimming: 4 bases; J trimming: 0 bases; junction bases outside the gene matches: 10. The CDR3 spans 19 residues. CDR3 region: CASSASTSGRPSSYNEQFF. CDR3 DNA: TGCGCCAGCAGCGCCTCGACTAGCGGGAGGCCGAGCTCCTACAATGAGCAGTTCTTC.

V usage is TRBV12-3 or TRBV12-4 and J usage is TRBJ2-2; D is unresolved. The CDR3 totals 13 residues. Trimming removed 6 bases from V and 4 bases from J, with 9 bases in between. CDR3 protein: CASSLQSTGELFF. The CDR3, as DNA: TGTGCCAGCAGCCTCCAGAGCACCGGGGAGCTGTTTTTT.

Only one count was recorded for this clone. The chain combines TRBV27 with TRBJ2-6; 11 nucleotides align to TRBD1. This CDR3 spans 18 amino acids. Germline assignment: CDR1 MNHEY and CDR2 SMNVEV (reference sequence). Losses at the gene ends were 7 bases for V and 0 bases for J; bases not matched to a gene: 8. CDR3 sequence reads: CASNPGGTGGSGANVLTF. The CDR3 DNA reads as TGTGCCAGCAATCCCGGGGGGACAGGGGGCTCTGGGGCCAACGTCCTGACTTTC.

V and J are TRBV3-1 (or the pseudogene TRBV3-2) and TRBJ2-7; maybe TRBD1 (7 bases). Trimming removed 6 bases at V and 2 bases at J, with 14 bases between. Germline V gives CDR1 LGHDT, CDR2 YNNKEL (reference sequence). The length of the CDR3 is 14 residues. The CDR3 DNA is TGTGCCAGCAGAAAACAGGGGACTGCCTACGAGCAGTACTTC. This sequence encodes CASRKQGTAYEQYF.

The gene calls are TRBV10-3 and TRBJ2-1; the match to TRBD2 covers 7 bases. CDR3 length: 16 amino acids. V was pared by 0 bases and J by 4 bases, with 6 bases of the junction left unmatched. The V gene's germline CDR1 is ENHRY and CDR2 SYGVKD. The CDR3 sequence: CAISESMAGEYNEQFF. The CDR3 DNA reads as TGTGCCATCAGTGAGTCGATGGCGGGAGAGTACAATGAGCAGTTCTTC.

V and J are TRBV11-3 and TRBJ2-1; TRBD2 aligns across 12 bases. The CDR3 is 18 amino acids. V lost 1 base, J lost 3 bases, and 7 bases stayed unmatched. Germline V gene sequence: CDR1 SGHNT, CDR2 YENEEA. In DNA, the CDR3 is TGTGCCAGCAGCTTAGGCCCGGGACTAGCGGGCAACTACAATGAGCAGTTCTTC. As protein: CASSLGPGLAGNYNEQFF.

The chain employs TRBV27 and TRBJ1-2; 8 bases are a match to TRBD1. Germline V gives CDR1 MNHEY, CDR2 SMNVEV (reference sequence). The CDR3 covers 15 residues. The J segment lost 5 bases and the V segment lost 5 bases, leaving 10 bases of the junction unmatched. CDR3 region: CASSTATGARYGYTF. The CDR3 nucleotides read TGTGCCAGCAGTACCGCGACAGGGGCGCGTTATGGCTACACCTTC.

The V call is TRBV7-3, the J call TRBJ2-3, with a weak D call TRBD2 (5 bases). V lost 5 bases, J lost 4 bases, and 16 bases lay in between. Looked up from germline, CDR1 is SGHTA and CDR2 is FQGTGA. This CDR3 spans 15 amino acids. For the CDR3, the DNA is TGTGCCAGCAGCACCCAATCGGGAAGCCCAGATACGCAGTATTTT. Its protein is CASSTQSGSPDTQYF.

This chain connects TRBV19 to TRBJ2-4; possible D gene TRBD1, 7 bases. The V end lost 5 bases, the J end lost 9 bases, and 14 bases lay between the germline ends. CDR1 and CDR2 from the germline V gene are LNHDA and SQIVND (reference sequence). This CDR3 spans 13 amino acids. CDR3 sequence: CASSGQGGTIQYF. In DNA, the CDR3 is TGTGCCAGTAGTGGGCAGGGGGGTACCATTCAGTACTTC.

Only one count was recorded for this clone. V is TRBV7-3 and J is TRBJ1-6, with TRBD1 as a possible D gene (6 bases). CDR1 and CDR2 (germline): SGHTA, FQGTGA. The germline V and J ends were trimmed by 5 bases and 7 bases, with 15 bases remaining between them. This CDR3 has 15 amino acids. CDR3 coding DNA: TGTGCCAGCAGCAGGGGAGGGACACCGAATTCACCCCTCCACTTT. Protein sequence: CASSRGGTPNSPLHF.

The V and J genes are TRBV7-6 and TRBJ1-1; D ambiguous. The germline V and J ends were trimmed by 5 bases and 1 base, with 14 bases remaining between them. The germline V gene has CDR1 SGHVS and CDR2 FNYEAQ. This CDR3 contains 15 residues. CDR3 loop: CASSPGGPPNTEAFF. CDR3 nucleotides: TGTGCCAGCAGCCCAGGAGGCCCGCCGAACACTGAAGCTTTCTTT.